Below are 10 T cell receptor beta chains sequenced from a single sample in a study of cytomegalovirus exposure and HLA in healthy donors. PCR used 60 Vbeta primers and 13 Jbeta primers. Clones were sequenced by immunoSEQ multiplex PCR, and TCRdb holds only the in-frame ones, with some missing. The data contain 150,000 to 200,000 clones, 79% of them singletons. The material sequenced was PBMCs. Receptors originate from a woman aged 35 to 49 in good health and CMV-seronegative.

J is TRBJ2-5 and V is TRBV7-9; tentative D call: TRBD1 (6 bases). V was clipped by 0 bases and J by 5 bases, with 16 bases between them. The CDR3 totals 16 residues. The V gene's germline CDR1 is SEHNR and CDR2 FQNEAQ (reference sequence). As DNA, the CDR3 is TGTGCCAGCAGCTTAGCGATGGCAGGGGCTAGGGAGACCCAGTACTTC. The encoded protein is CASSLAMAGARETQYF.

CDR3 sequence reads: CASSDRGLYGYTF. In DNA form, the CDR3 reads TGTGCCAGCAGTGACAGGGGGCTCTATGGCTACACCTTC. The J gene is TRBJ1-2, the V gene TRBV6-5; TRBD1 matches 10 bases. This CDR3 region has 13 residues. Germline CDR1 is MNHEY and CDR2 is SVGAGI. Germline trimming cut 5 bases from V and 4 bases from J; bases unmatched to any gene: 1.

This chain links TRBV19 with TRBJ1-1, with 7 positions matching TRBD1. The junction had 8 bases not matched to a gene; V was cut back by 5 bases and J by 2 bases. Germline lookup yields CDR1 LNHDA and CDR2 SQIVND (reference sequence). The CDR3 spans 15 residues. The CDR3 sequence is CASSVRQGINTEAFF. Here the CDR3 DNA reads TGTGCCAGTAGTGTTCGACAGGGTATAAACACTGAAGCTTTCTTT.

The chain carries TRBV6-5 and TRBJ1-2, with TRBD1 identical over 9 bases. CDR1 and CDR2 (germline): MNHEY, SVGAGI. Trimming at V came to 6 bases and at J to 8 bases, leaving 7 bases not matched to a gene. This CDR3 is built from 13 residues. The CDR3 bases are TGTGCCAGCAGCACACCACAGGGGGCGGGCTACACCTTC. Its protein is CASSTPQGAGYTF.

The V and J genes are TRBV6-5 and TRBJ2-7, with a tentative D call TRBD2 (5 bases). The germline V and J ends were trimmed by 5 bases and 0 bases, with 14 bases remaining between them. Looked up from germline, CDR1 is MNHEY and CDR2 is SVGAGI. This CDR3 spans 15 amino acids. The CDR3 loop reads CASSNLPGSSYEQYF. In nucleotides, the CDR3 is TGTGCCAGCAGTAACCTGCCGGGGAGCTCCTACGAGCAGTACTTC.

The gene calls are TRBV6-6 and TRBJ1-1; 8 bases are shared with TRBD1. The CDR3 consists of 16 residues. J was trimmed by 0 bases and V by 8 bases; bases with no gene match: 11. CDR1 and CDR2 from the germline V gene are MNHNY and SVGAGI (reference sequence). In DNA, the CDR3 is TGTGCCAGCGGGGCGGGACAGGACTTCATGAACACTGAAGCTTTCTTT. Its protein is CASGAGQDFMNTEAFF.

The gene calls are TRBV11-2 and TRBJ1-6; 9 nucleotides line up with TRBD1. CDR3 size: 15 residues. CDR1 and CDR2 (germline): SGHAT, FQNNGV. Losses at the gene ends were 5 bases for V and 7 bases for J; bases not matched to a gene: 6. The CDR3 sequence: CASSPGTGINSPLHF. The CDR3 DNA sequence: TGTGCCAGCAGCCCCGGGACAGGGATAAATTCACCCCTCCACTTT. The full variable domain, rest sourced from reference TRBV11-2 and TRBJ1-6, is EAGVAQSPRYKIIEKRQSVAFWCNPISGHATLYWYQQILGQGPKLLIQFQNNGVVDDSQLPKDRFSAERLKGVDSTLKIQPAKLEDSAVYLCASSPGTGINSPLHFGNGTRLTVT.

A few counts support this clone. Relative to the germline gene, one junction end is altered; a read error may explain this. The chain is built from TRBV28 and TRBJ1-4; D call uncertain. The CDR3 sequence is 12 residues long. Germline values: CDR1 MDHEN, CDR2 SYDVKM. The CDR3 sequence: CASSLRGRPEGF. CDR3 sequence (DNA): TGTGCCAGCAGTTTACGGGGTCGGCCTGAGGGATTT.

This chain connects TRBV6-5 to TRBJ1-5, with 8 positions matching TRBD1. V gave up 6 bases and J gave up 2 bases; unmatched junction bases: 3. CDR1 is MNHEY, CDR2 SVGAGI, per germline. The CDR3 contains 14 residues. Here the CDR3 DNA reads TGTGCCAGCAGAAGGACAGGGCGCAATCAGCCCCAGCATTTT. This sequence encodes CASRRTGRNQPQHF.

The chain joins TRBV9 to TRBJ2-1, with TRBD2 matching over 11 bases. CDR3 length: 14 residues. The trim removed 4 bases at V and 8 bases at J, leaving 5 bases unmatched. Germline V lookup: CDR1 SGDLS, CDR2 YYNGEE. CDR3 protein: CASSFSGRADEQFF. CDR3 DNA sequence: TGTGCCAGCAGCTTTAGCGGGAGGGCCGATGAGCAGTTCTTC.